This T cell receptor beta chain was identified in a study of beta chain features in type 1 diabetes. Study-wide context: Patients did not differ from healthy donors in age, gender or cell yield. Study results and limitations: Naive, central memory and Treg TCRB repertoires seemed to resemble each other more closely in patients than they did in healthy donors. TCRB CDR3s were moderately but significantly shorter in Type 1 diabetes patients in all four CD4+ subsets.

This clone was observed a few times. Its cognate antigen is unknown. Investigators reverse transcribed all isolated RNA, so they sequenced expressed TCRB transcripts. The repertoire was sequenced with immunoSEQ multiplex PCR; TCRdb's copy has only in-frame clones and lacks some. The repertoire holds 200,000 to 250,000 clones, more than 9% seen once, with around 0.031% in the top ten. Per the germline V gene, CDR1 is GTSNPN and CDR2 is SVGIG (reference sequence). CDR3 size: 14 residues. V lost 2 bases and J lost 4; bases outside the gene matches: 1. A sort by CD45RO/CCR7/CD25/CD127/CD95/CD27 yielded CD4+ naive, central memory, regulatory and stem cell-like memory cells.

This chain joins TRBV30 and TRBJ2-1; 11 nucleotides line up with TRBD2. This clonotype was sampled from a woman aged 18-30 years in good health. The sample comprised naive CD4+ T cells from blood. CDR3: CAWSLAGGYNEQFF. Written as DNA, the CDR3 is TGTGCCTGGAGTTTAGCGGGGGGGTACAATGAGCAGTTCTTC.